This T cell receptor beta chain was sequenced in a study of T cells in Graves' hyperthyroidism and ophthalmopathy. The CDR3 is made up of 15 amino acids. CDR1 and CDR2 from the germline V gene are DFQATT and SNEGSKA (reference sequence). The ends were cut back, 0 bases at V and 6 bases at J, with 17 bases in the middle. Reasons for excluding patients were uncontrolled infection, other autoimmune disease, pregnancy or lactation. Amplification of TCR beta CDR3 regions was performed using RNA transcripts as template. The TCR CDR3 was amplified in a first-round RT-PCR using the HTBI primer set. Via MiXCR, TCRdb re-called the multiplex PCR reads, giving one row per CDR3 protein. The table records a few hundred thousand distinct CDR3 sequences, 15% to 20% of them present only once.

The V gene is TRBV20-1, the J gene TRBJ1-2; D perhaps matches TRBD1 (6 bases). Input material: blood. The clonotype was recovered from a man in his forties or fifties with Graves' hyperthyroidism. The CDR3 loop is CSARDLSGQRNGYTF. CDR3 nucleotides: TGCAGTGCTAGAGATCTCTCCGGACAGCGCAATGGCTACACCTTC.